The sequence of this T cell receptor beta chain was determined in a study of early stage breast cancer tumors. Study in general: ER+/PR+/HER2- status applied to about 70% of the 16 invasive breast tumors. Overall study findings and caveats: Compared with adjacent normal breast tissue, tumors showed around 2.7-fold greater T cell density and higher clonality.

The CDR3 covers 16 residues. V lost 4 bases, J lost 5 bases, and 12 bases stayed unmatched. The germline CDR1 and CDR2 sequences are PRHDT and FYEKMQ (reference sequence). The data were produced by immunoSEQ multiplex PCR, yet TCRdb's version contains in-frame clones alone and is incomplete. The profile shows about 9,000 clones, over 55% of them singletons. On this clone: Its specificity is not known.

Input material: normal breast tissue next to the tumor. The sequence was obtained from a person between 55 and 70 years old with breast cancer. J is TRBJ2-7 and V is TRBV13; 9 bases fit TRBD2. CDR3 loop: CASSSRVAGVSDEQYF. CDR3 nucleotide sequence: TGTGCCAGCAGCTCCCGTGTAGCGGGAGTGAGCGACGAGCAGTACTTC.